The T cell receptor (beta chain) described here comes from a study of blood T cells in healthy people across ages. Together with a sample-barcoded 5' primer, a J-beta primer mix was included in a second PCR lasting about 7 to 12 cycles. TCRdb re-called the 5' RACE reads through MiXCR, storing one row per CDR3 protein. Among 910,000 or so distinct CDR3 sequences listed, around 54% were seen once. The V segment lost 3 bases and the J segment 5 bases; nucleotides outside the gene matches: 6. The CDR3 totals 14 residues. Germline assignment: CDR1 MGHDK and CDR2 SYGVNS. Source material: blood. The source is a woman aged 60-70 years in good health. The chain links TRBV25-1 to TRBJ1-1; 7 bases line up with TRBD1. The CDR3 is CASSEEGANTEAFF. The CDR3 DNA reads TGTGCCAGCAGTGAGGAGGGGGCGAATACTGAAGCTTTCTTT.